This TCR beta chain was identified during a study of CD4 T cells in relation to SARS-CoV-2 and coronaviruses. The unexposed donors gave CD4+ T cells in about 2011-2018, prior to COVID-19. Trimming removed 6 bases from V and 0 bases from J, with 18 bases in between. From germline, CDR1 is SGHTA and CDR2 FQGTGA. CDR3 length: 17 amino acids. Repertoires were generated with immunoSEQ multiplex PCR, while TCRdb's copy carries only in-frame clones and drops some. The data hold around 62,000 clones, with about 94% observed a single time. The TCR sequence derives from a human donor in good health. Sequencing used naive CD4+ T cells from PBMCs. Sample subset: naive CD4+ T cells isolated by negative enrichment. The chain recombines TRBV7-3 with TRBJ2-1; D remains unclear. CDR3 nucleotides: TGTGCCAGCAGGTCCGGCCCCCGGCAGAGCTCCTACAATGAGCAGTTCTTC. This gives the protein CASRSGPRQSSYNEQFF.